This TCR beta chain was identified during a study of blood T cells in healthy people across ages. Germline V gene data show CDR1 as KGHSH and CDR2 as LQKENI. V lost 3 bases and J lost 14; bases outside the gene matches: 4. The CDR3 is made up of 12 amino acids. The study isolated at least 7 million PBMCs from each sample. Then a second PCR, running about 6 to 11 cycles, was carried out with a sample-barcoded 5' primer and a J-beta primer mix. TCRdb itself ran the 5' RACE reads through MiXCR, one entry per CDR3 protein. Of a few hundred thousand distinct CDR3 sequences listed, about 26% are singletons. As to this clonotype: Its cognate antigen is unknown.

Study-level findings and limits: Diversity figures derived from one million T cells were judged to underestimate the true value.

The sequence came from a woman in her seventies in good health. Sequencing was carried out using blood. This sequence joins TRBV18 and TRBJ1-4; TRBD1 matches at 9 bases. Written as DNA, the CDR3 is TGTGCCAGCTCACCGGGACAGGGAAGGCTGTTTTTT. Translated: CASSPGQGRLFF.